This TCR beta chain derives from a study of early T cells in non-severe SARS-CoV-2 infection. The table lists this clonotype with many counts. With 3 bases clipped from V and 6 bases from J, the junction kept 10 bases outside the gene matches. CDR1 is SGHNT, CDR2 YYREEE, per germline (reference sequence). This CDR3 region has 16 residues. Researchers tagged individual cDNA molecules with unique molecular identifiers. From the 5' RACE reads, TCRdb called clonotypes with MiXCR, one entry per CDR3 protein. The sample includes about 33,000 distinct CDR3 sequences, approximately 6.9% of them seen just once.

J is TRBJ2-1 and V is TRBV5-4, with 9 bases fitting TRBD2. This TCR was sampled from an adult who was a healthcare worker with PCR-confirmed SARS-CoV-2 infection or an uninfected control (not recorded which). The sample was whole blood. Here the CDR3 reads CASSSRAGGFSNEQFF. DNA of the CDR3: TGTGCCAGCAGCTCGCGTGCGGGAGGGTTTTCCAATGAGCAGTTCTTC.